Presented here are 3 T cell receptor beta chains from one specimen sequenced in a study of OX40 agonist ivuxolimab in advanced cancers. Libraries were prepared by immunoSEQ multiplex PCR; TCRdb keeps only in-frame clonotypes and omits some of them. The sample lists 80,000 or so clones, less than 95% seen once, with around 2% in the top ten. The starting material was CD4+ or CD8+ T cells sorted from blood, obtained in a trial of the OX40 agonist ivuxolimab. All receptors derive from an adult with an advanced solid tumor such as melanoma, head and neck, liver or kidney cancer.

In regard to this clone: Different DNA sequences within this sample yield the same CDR3. The rearrangement joins TRBV5-8 to TRBJ1-4, with 9 bases aligning to TRBD1. The V gene's germline CDR1 is SGHTS and CDR2 YDEGEE. Trimming removed 4 bases from V and 5 bases from J; junction bases left unmatched: 0. There are 13 residues in the CDR3. The CDR3 protein is CASSGQGNEKLFF. DNA for the CDR3: TGTGCCAGCAGCGGACAGGGGAATGAAAAACTGTTTTTT.

A single count supports this clone. The chain has TRBV5-4 and TRBJ2-2; D not resolved. Trimming took off 2 bases at V and 7 bases at J, with 6 bases between the two ends. Germline V gives CDR1 SGHNT, CDR2 YYREEE (reference sequence). The CDR3 runs 12 residues. CDR3 in amino acids: CASSFGDGELFF. The DNA for the CDR3 is TGTGCCAGCAGCTTCGGCGACGGGGAGCTGTTTTTT.

The chain links TRBV2 to TRBJ1-5; 8 positions agree with TRBD1. The junction had 6 bases not matched to a gene; V was cut back by 2 bases and J by 6 bases. The germline V gene has CDR1 SNHLY and CDR2 FYNNEI. CDR3 length: 15 amino acids. This chain's CDR3 is CASSELQGGIQPQHF. Written as DNA, the CDR3 is TGTGCCAGCAGTGAACTACAGGGGGGTATTCAGCCCCAGCATTTT.